Listed below are T cell receptor beta chains from one sample, sequenced in a study of blood T cell repertoires in COVID-19. Generated by immunoSEQ multiplex PCR, the TCRdb table keeps only in-frame clones and is missing some. Altogether roughly 100,000 clones are present, approximately 80% being singletons, with the ten largest covering less than 20%. Sequenced sample: peripheral blood. All receptors derive from a woman of 80 years or more with acute or convalescent COVID-19. The CDR3 runs from the conserved cysteine through the conserved F or W. A D gene is named only where the DNA matches it firmly. The size of a clone is reported for some rows only, either as once, few or many, or as a class for expanded clones.

.,TRBV5-1,TRBJ1-3,.,CASSSSSGFSGNTIYF,TGCGCCAGCAGCTCCTCCTCAGGGTTCTCTGGAAACACCATATATTTT
.,TRBV5-6,TRBJ1-4,.,CASSRGLPNEKLFF,TGTGCCAGCAGCCGGGGACTCCCTAATGAAAAACTGTTTTTT
TRBD2,TRBV3-1/TRBV3-2,TRBJ2-2,.,CASSQDWLAGGELFF,TGTGCCAGCAGCCAAGATTGGCTAGCGGGCGGGGAGCTGTTTTTT
TRBD1,TRBV12-5,TRBJ2-4,once,CASGLKSGGTGNIQYF,TGTGCTAGTGGTTTGAAGTCAGGTGGGACAGGAAACATTCAGTACTTC
.,TRBV7-9,TRBJ1-4,.,CASSLELPGEKLFF,TGTGCCAGCAGCTTAGAACTCCCGGGGGAAAAACTGTTTTTT
TRBD1,TRBV5-1,TRBJ1-2,.,CASSLVTGTGTGYTF,TGCGCCAGCAGCTTGGTCACCGGGACAGGGACTGGCTACACCTTC
TRBD1,TRBV18,TRBJ1-2,.,CASSRSTGKDGYTF,TGTGCCAGCTCACGGTCGACAGGGAAGGATGGCTACACCTTC
.,TRBV5-8,TRBJ2-3,.,CASRKELVTDTQYF,TGTGCCAGCCGCAAGGAGCTCGTCACAGATACGCAGTATTTT
TRBD2,TRBV18,TRBJ2-5,.,CASSPPSLAGVGKTQYF,TGTGCCAGCTCACCGCCTTCACTAGCGGGAGTAGGGAAGACCCAGTACTTC
.,TRBV10-3,TRBJ2-7,.,CAIMTVDAYEQYF,TGTGCCATCATGACAGTGGATGCCTACGAGCAGTACTTC
.,TRBV3-1/TRBV3-2,TRBJ1-1,.,CASSQGQAPNTEAFF,TGTGCCAGCAGCCAAGGGCAGGCCCCGAACACTGAAGCTTTCTTT
.,TRBV2,TRBJ2-2,.,CASRRGNTGELFF,TGTGCCAGCAGAAGGGGGAACACCGGGGAGCTGTTTTTT
TRBD1,TRBV24-1,TRBJ2-3,.,CATSDPNRGTDTQYF,TGTGCCACCAGTGATCCCAACAGGGGAACAGATACGCAGTATTTT
.,TRBV11-3,TRBJ1-3,.,CASSSDNSGNTIYF,TGTGCCAGCAGCTCGGACAACTCTGGAAACACCATATATTTT
.,TRBV27,TRBJ1-1,few,CASSRLRDTEAFF,TGTGCCAGCAGTCGTCTCCGGGACACTGAAGCTTTCTTT
.,TRBV6-1,TRBJ1-2,few,CASSEAGVVGYTF,TGTGCCAGCAGTGAGGCAGGGGTGGTTGGCTACACCTTC
TRBD2,TRBV5-1,TRBJ2-7,.,CASRLRGGAYEQYF,TGCGCCAGCAGATTACGTGGGGGGGCCTACGAGCAGTACTTC
.,TRBV6-5,TRBJ1-4,.,CASSYAPDTRKLFF,TGTGCCAGCAGTTACGCGCCGGACACCAGAAAACTGTTTTTT
TRBD1,TRBV6-5,TRBJ1-1,.,CASRMTGSPEAFF,TGTGCCAGCAGGATGACAGGGTCCCCTGAAGCTTTCTTT
.,TRBV15,TRBJ2-2,few,CATSRGQGQDTGELFF,TGTGCCACCAGCAGAGGCCAGGGGCAAGACACCGGGGAGCTGTTTTTT
.,TRBV10-3,TRBJ1-4,.,CAISKEAGEKLFF,TGTGCCATCAGTAAGGAGGCAGGCGAAAAACTGTTTTTT
.,TRBV19,TRBJ2-2,.,CASGLGVNTGELFF,TGTGCCAGCGGGTTGGGAGTGAACACCGGGGAGCTGTTTTTT
.,TRBV10-2,TRBJ1-1,.,CASRWTENTEAFF,TGCGCCAGCAGATGGACAGAGAACACTGAAGCTTTCTTT
TRBD1,TRBV7-9,TRBJ1-4,.,CAQPKQGVSTNEKLFF,TGTGCCCAACCCAAACAGGGGGTGTCGACTAATGAAAAACTGTTTTTT
TRBD2,TRBV7-9,TRBJ2-1,.,CASSFSTSGNEQFF,TGTGCCAGCAGCTTCTCCACTAGCGGGAATGAGCAGTTCTTC
TRBD2,TRBV12-5,TRBJ2-5,.,CASGLGGRRETQYF,TGTGCTAGTGGTTTGGGCGGGAGACGGGAGACCCAGTACTTC
.,TRBV14,TRBJ2-3,.,CASSQEGLREDTDTQYF,TGTGCCAGCAGCCAAGAAGGGTTGCGGGAAGACACAGATACGCAGTATTTT
.,TRBV30,TRBJ2-3,.,CAWSGAGTGADTQYF,TGTGCCTGGAGTGGAGCGGGTACGGGGGCAGATACGCAGTATTTT
.,TRBV14,TRBJ2-5,.,CASSKRGETQYF,TGTGCCAGCAGCAAAAGGGGAGAGACCCAGTACTTC
.,TRBV27,TRBJ2-5,.,CASSLKSAQETQYF,TGTGCCAGCAGTTTAAAGAGCGCACAAGAGACCCAGTACTTC
.,TRBV6-5,TRBJ2-2,.,CASSYSKSTGELFF,TGTGCCAGCAGTTACTCTAAATCTACCGGGGAGCTGTTTTTT